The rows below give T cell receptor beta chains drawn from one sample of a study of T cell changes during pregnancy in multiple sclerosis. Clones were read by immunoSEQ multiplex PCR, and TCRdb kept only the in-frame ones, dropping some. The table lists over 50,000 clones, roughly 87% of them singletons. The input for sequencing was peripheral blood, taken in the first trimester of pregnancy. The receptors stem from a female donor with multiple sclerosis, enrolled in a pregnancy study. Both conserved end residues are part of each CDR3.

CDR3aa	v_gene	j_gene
CASSLNREAYEQYF	TRBV5-6	TRBJ2-7
CASSLVGLAKQETQYF	TRBV5-1	TRBJ2-5
CASSWDSRTDTQYF	TRBV27	TRBJ2-3
CASSPGQGLDIQYF	TRBV7-2	TRBJ2-4
CASSLFGQAGGRPHEKLFF	TRBV5-6	TRBJ1-4
CASSPPSRGPQYF	TRBV18	TRBJ2-3
CASSLDRGNEQFF	TRBV27	TRBJ2-1
CASSLTGVGNQPQHF	TRBV5-6	TRBJ1-5
CASSAHLAGGSGELFF	TRBV9	TRBJ2-2
CASSVLGVEKLFF	TRBV2	TRBJ1-4
CASSQGTGFTQPQHF	TRBV4-1	TRBJ1-5
CASSQELAGGPDTQYF	TRBV4-2	TRBJ2-3
CASRWTAEGPEAFF	TRBV6-5	TRBJ1-1
CASSPPTSTGELFF	TRBV9	TRBJ2-2
CAWSVSPGVGGYTF	TRBV30	TRBJ1-2
CASSLMDRTFYEQYF	TRBV4-1	TRBJ2-7
CARTPPEPTYNEQFF	TRBV19	TRBJ2-1
CARSLRGLNTGELFF	TRBV5-3	TRBJ2-2
CASSARAGRYNEQFF	TRBV9	TRBJ2-1
CASSSFGTDTQYF	TRBV7-3	TRBJ2-3
CSARTSGTQYF	TRBV20-1	TRBJ2-3
CASSQDLKAEVLYF	TRBV4-2	TRBJ2-3
CASSVGQGFNQPQHF	TRBV9	TRBJ1-5